These T cell receptor beta chains were read from a single sample in a study of shared clonotypes between healthy human individuals. Measured with immunoSEQ multiplex PCR; TCRdb has only the in-frame clones, and not every one. This sample yields about 2 million clones, of which approximately 95% are seen a single time; 0.85% to 1.2% belongs to the top ten. Sequenced: naive CD8+ T cells sorted from blood. Every receptor here comes from a man between 18 and 35 years old in good health. Both conserved end residues are part of each CDR3. D genes are given only for firm matches. Some rows have no size entry. The others give once, few or many, or a class for an expanded clone.

v_gene	abundance	d_gene	j_gene	CDR3nt	CDR3aa
TRBV6-5	NA	NA	TRBJ2-1	TGTGCCAGCAGTTACTCGGCCTACAATGAGCAGTTCTTC	CASSYSAYNEQFF
TRBV6-6	once	NA	TRBJ2-5	TGTGCCAGCAGTTACTCTGCAGGTTTTCAGACCCAGTACTTC	CASSYSAGFQTQYF
TRBV10-2	NA	TRBD2	TRBJ2-1	TGCGCCAGCTCATTTTTAGCGGGAGGCCCCTACAATGAGCAGTTCTTC	CASSFLAGGPYNEQFF
TRBV12-5	NA	NA	TRBJ1-1	TGTGCTAGTGGTTTGGGGCCCGGTTTGAACACTGAAGCTTTCTTT	CASGLGPGLNTEAFF
TRBV29-1	NA	NA	TRBJ2-7	TGCAGCGTCACGCGGGAAAGCTCCTACGAGCAGTACTTC	CSVTRESSYEQYF
TRBV19	NA	NA	TRBJ1-5	TGTGCCAGTAGTATTGCCCTTCATCAGCCCCAGCATTTT	CASSIALHQPQHF
TRBV10-3	NA	NA	TRBJ2-7	TGTGCCATCAGCCCACCGGGATCCTCCTACGAGCAGTACTTC	CAISPPGSSYEQYF
TRBV5-1	NA	TRBD1	TRBJ1-1	TGCGCCAGCAGCTTGGAGACAGGGGGCTTGAACACTGAAGCTTTCTTT	CASSLETGGLNTEAFF
TRBV11-2	NA	NA	TRBJ1-1	TGTGCCAGCAGTTTTCTGTCGATGAACACTGAAGCTTTCTTT	CASSFLSMNTEAFF
TRBV27	NA	NA	TRBJ2-7	TGTGCCAGCAGTTTAATAGGGACCTACGAGCAGTACTTC	CASSLIGTYEQYF
TRBV30	NA	NA	TRBJ2-1	TGTGCCTGGACCCTTGGCTACAATGAGCAGTTCTTC	CAWTLGYNEQFF
TRBV4-3	NA	TRBD2	TRBJ2-7	TGCGCCAGCAGCCGAGATCGACTAGCGGGAGGAAACCACGAGCAGTACTTC	CASSRDRLAGGNHEQYF
TRBV4-2	once	NA	TRBJ2-3	TGTGCCAGCAGCCAAGATCCTCTGGTCGGTCCATCCGACACAGATACGCAGTATTTT	CASSQDPLVGPSDTDTQYF
TRBV27	NA	NA	TRBJ2-1	TGTGCCAGCAGATCCACGGGAGCTGGTTACAATGAGCAGTTCTTC	CASRSTGAGYNEQFF
TRBV20-1	NA	NA	TRBJ2-7	TGCAGTGTTTCCAGGGAGCAGTACTTC	CSVSREQYF
TRBV7-2	NA	NA	TRBJ2-5	TGTGCCAGCAGCTTAGCCGAGTGGGAGACCCAGTACTTC	CASSLAEWETQYF
TRBV27	NA	TRBD1	TRBJ2-7	TGTGCCAGCAGTTTCCGGGACAGTGGGTTTGAGCAGTACTTC	CASSFRDSGFEQYF
TRBV10-3	NA	NA	TRBJ2-2	TGTGCCATCAGTGAGACGGGGACCGCCAACACCGGGGAGCTGTTTTTT	CAISETGTANTGELFF
TRBV27	NA	TRBD1	TRBJ2-7	TGTGCCAGCCGGACAGGGACCTACGAGCAGTACTTC	CASRTGTYEQYF
TRBV21-1	NA	NA	TRBJ2-7	TGTGCCAGCAGCAACCCCTGGACAGGTCTATCCTACGAGCAGTACTTC	CASSNPWTGLSYEQYF
TRBV7-9	NA	TRBD1	TRBJ2-7	TGTGCCAGCAGCGCCGGGACAGTATCCTACGAGCAGTACTTC	CASSAGTVSYEQYF
TRBV29-1	once	TRBD1	TRBJ1-1	TGCAGCGTTCACCTTCCCTGGACAGGGAGGGGCACTGAAGCTTTCTTT	CSVHLPWTGRGTEAFF
TRBV6-6	NA	NA	TRBJ2-4	TGTGCCAGCACAGGACACTTAAACCTAGCCAAAAACATTCAGTACTTC	CASTGHLNLAKNIQYF
TRBV6-6	NA	NA	TRBJ2-1	TGTGCCAGCCACTCCGGACTACACAATGAGCAGTTCTTC	CASHSGLHNEQFF
TRBV6-5	NA	TRBD1	TRBJ2-7	TGTGCCAGCAGTTACCATCTACCGGGACAGGGCTACGAGCAGTACTTC	CASSYHLPGQGYEQYF
TRBV5-1	NA	NA	TRBJ2-7	TGCGCCAGCAGCTTCGGACTTTTCTACGAGCAGTACTTC	CASSFGLFYEQYF
TRBV10-1	NA	NA	TRBJ1-1	TGCGCCAGCAGTGAAGACAGAGCGAACACTGAAGCTTTCTTT	CASSEDRANTEAFF
TRBV4-3	NA	NA	TRBJ2-3	TGCGCCAGCAGTCTCAACCCCGGGGTGAGGGCAACAGATACGCAGTATTTT	CASSLNPGVRATDTQYF
TRBV13	NA	TRBD2	TRBJ2-7	TGTGCCAGCAGCTTCACAGCGGGACCCACCTACGAGCAGTACTTC	CASSFTAGPTYEQYF
TRBV4-1	NA	TRBD2	TRBJ2-4	TGCGCCAGCAGCCAGGGACTAGCGGGTAAAAACATTCAGTACTTC	CASSQGLAGKNIQYF
TRBV11-2	NA	TRBD2	TRBJ2-1	TGTGCCAGCAGCCTCGGAGTAGCGGGAGGGCCCTACAATGAGCAGTTCTTC	CASSLGVAGGPYNEQFF
TRBV7-2	NA	NA	TRBJ2-7	TGTGCCAGCAGCTTAACCTCCTACGAGCAGTACTTC	CASSLTSYEQYF
TRBV7-9	once	NA	TRBJ1-2	TGTGCCAGCAGCTTAGACCCGGGGGCGCGGTATGGCTACACCTTC	CASSLDPGARYGYTF
TRBV6-1	NA	NA	TRBJ1-6	TGTGCCAGCAGTGAAAAGCGGGGGATGAGTTATAATTCACCCCTCCACTTT	CASSEKRGMSYNSPLHF
TRBV7-9	NA	TRBD1	TRBJ2-2	TGTGCCAGCAGCCTGCTACAGGGGTCAACCGGGGAGCTGTTTTTT	CASSLLQGSTGELFF
TRBV27	NA	TRBD2	TRBJ2-1	TGTGCCAGCAATATAGCGGGAGGCCCCTACAATGAGCAGTTCTTC	CASNIAGGPYNEQFF
TRBV4-1	NA	TRBD2	TRBJ2-3	TGCGCCAGCAGCCAATCCCCCCTAGCGGGGCTTGGGGGAGATACGCAGTATTTT	CASSQSPLAGLGGDTQYF
TRBV30	NA	NA	TRBJ2-5	TGTGCCTGGGACTCTCTACAGGGCCAAGAGACCCAGTACTTC	CAWDSLQGQETQYF
TRBV10-2	NA	NA	TRBJ1-1	TGCGCCAGCAGTGAGTGGCAGGTGAACACTGAAGCTTTCTTT	CASSEWQVNTEAFF
TRBV6-1	NA	NA	TRBJ2-7	TGTGCCAGCAGAAACAGGGTCTACGAGCAGTACTTC	CASRNRVYEQYF
TRBV2	NA	TRBD2	TRBJ2-1	TGTGCCAGCAGCCAAGGGACTAGCGACTATGAGCAGTTCTTC	CASSQGTSDYEQFF
TRBV18	once	NA	TRBJ1-2	TGTGCCAGCTCACCACCGGGGGGGACCTATGGCTACACCTTC	CASSPPGGTYGYTF
TRBV27	NA	TRBD2	TRBJ2-3	TGTGCCAGCAGTTTACTCCATATAGCGGGGGGGTCAGATACGCAGTATTTT	CASSLLHIAGGSDTQYF
TRBV4-3	NA	NA	TRBJ2-7	TGCGCCAGCAGCCAAGATCGAGGACAGCTGAGCTCCTACGAGCAGTACTTC	CASSQDRGQLSSYEQYF
TRBV9	NA	NA	TRBJ2-3	TGTGCCAGCAGCCCCTTAGAGGTCCCCATGGATACGCAGTATTTT	CASSPLEVPMDTQYF
TRBV6-1	NA	NA	TRBJ2-4	TGTGCCAGCAGTGAATTCGGCAGTCTAAACATTCAGTACTTC	CASSEFGSLNIQYF
TRBV6-5	once	NA	TRBJ2-6	TGTGCCAGCTTGGGCTCTGGGGCCAACGTCCTGACTTTC	CASLGSGANVLTF
TRBV7-9	NA	NA	TRBJ2-7	TGTGCCAGCAGCCCCTTACCGGGACACGGGGCCTACGAGCAGTACTTC	CASSPLPGHGAYEQYF
TRBV7-2	NA	NA	TRBJ2-3	TGTGCCAGCAGCTTCCCTTTTGGAGGGGGCACAGATACGCAGTATTTT	CASSFPFGGGTDTQYF
TRBV30	NA	TRBD1	TRBJ2-1	TGTGCCTGGAGTGTAGAAACAGGGGACCCTTACAATGAGCAGTTCTTC	CAWSVETGDPYNEQFF
TRBV5-6	NA	NA	TRBJ2-7	TGTGCCAGCAGCTCTGGGGGTATCCTCGAGCAGTACTTC	CASSSGGILEQYF
TRBV5-6	NA	NA	TRBJ2-7	TGTGCCAGCAGCTACACGCCCGGGACGGTCACCTACGAGCAGTACTTC	CASSYTPGTVTYEQYF
TRBV28	NA	NA	TRBJ2-5	TGTGCCAGCAGTTTCTATCTGGGAGAGACCCAGTACTTC	CASSFYLGETQYF
TRBV11-2	once	TRBD1	TRBJ1-2	TGTGCCAGCAGCACTTTTGGACAGGGGGAATCGGGCTATGGCTACACCTTC	CASSTFGQGESGYGYTF
TRBV6-5	once	NA	TRBJ1-2	TGTGCCAGCAGGGTGGGACCGAGAGGTGGCTACACCTTC	CASRVGPRGGYTF
TRBV4-1	NA	NA	TRBJ2-7	TGCGCCAGCAGCCAAATGTTCGGGTACGAGCAGTACTTC	CASSQMFGYEQYF
TRBV9	once	TRBD2	TRBJ2-3	TGTGCCAGCAGCGGGCACAGCGGGGGGCCCACAGATACGCAGTATTTT	CASSGHSGGPTDTQYF
TRBV7-8	NA	TRBD2	TRBJ2-3	TGTGCCAGCAGCTTAGCACTAGCGGGGGGCTTCACAGATACGCAGTATTTT	CASSLALAGGFTDTQYF
TRBV27	once	NA	TRBJ2-7	TGTGCCAGCAGTTTGACAGGTCGATACGAGCAGTACTTC	CASSLTGRYEQYF
TRBV5-4	NA	NA	TRBJ1-2	TGTGCCAGCAGCTTGGTCGAGATGGAGGGCTACACCTTC	CASSLVEMEGYTF